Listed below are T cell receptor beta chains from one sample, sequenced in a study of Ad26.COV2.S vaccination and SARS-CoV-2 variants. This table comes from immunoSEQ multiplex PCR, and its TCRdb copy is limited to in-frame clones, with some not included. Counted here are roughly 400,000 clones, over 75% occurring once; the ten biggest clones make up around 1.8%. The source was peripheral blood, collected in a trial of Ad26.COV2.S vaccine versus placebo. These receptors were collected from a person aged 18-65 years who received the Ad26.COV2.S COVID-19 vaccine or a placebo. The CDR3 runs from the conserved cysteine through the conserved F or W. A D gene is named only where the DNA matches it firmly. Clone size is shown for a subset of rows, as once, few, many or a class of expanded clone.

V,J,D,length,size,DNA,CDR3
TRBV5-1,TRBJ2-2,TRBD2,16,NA,TGCGCCAGCAGCCTGACTAGCGGGAGGGCCGGAGGGGAGCTGTTTTTT,CASSLTSGRAGGELFF
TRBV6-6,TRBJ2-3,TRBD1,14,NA,TGTGCCAGCAGTCCTAGAGGGGGCTCAGATACGCAGTATTTT,CASSPRGGSDTQYF
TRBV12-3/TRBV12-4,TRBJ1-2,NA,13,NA,TGTGCCAGCAGCCCCGGGCTCCACTATGGCTACACCTTC,CASSPGLHYGYTF
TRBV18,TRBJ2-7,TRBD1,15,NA,TGTGCCAGCTCACCAGCCCGGGACAGCTCCTACGAGCAGTACTTC,CASSPARDSSYEQYF
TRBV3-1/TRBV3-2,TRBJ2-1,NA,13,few,TGTGCCAGCAGCCAGATCCAGTACAATGAGCAGTTCTTC,CASSQIQYNEQFF
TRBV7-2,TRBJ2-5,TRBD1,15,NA,TGTGCCAGCAGCTCCGACAGGGGAAATTTAAAGACCCAGTACTTC,CASSSDRGNLKTQYF
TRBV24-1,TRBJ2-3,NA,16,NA,TGTGCCACCAGTACCCTTGGGGAAGGATACAAAGATACGCAGTATTTT,CATSTLGEGYKDTQYF
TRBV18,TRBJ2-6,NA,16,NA,TGTGCCAGCTCACCAATTGGTAATTCTGGGGCCAACGTCCTGACTTTC,CASSPIGNSGANVLTF
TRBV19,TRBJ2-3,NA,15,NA,TGTGCCAGTAGTATAGTCCCGGGGTCCACAGATACGCAGTATTTT,CASSIVPGSTDTQYF
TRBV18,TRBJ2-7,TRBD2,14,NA,TGTGCCAGCTCCCCGGGGGGGACCGCCTACGAGCAGTACTTC,CASSPGGTAYEQYF
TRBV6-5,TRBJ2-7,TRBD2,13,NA,TGTGCCAGCAGTAAGCGGGAGTCAGGCGAGCAGTACTTC,CASSKRESGEQYF
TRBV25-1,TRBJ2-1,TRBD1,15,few,TGTGCCAGCAGCGGTACAGGGGGAACCTACAATGAGCAGTTCTTC,CASSGTGGTYNEQFF
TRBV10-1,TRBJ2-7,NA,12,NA,TGCGCCAGCAGTGAGTCTGAGGGAAAGCAGTACTTC,CASSESEGKQYF
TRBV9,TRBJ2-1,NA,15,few,TGTGCCAGCAGCGTAGAGGGGACCTCCTACAATGAGCAGTTCTTC,CASSVEGTSYNEQFF
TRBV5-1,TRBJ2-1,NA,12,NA,TGCGCCAGCAGCTTGCCTCGGGAGGAGCAGTTCTTC,CASSLPREEQFF